A single sample is the source of the 26 T cell receptor beta chains below, sequenced in a study of blood T cell repertoires in COVID-19. Some clones are missing from TCRdb's copy, which holds only in-frame ones; the method was immunoSEQ multiplex PCR. The table records over 100,000 clones, roughly three quarters of them present only once. Sequencing input: peripheral blood. These TCRs come from a woman in her 70s with acute or convalescent COVID-19.

The chain employs TRBV6-5 and TRBJ1-5; a possible D gene is TRBD1 (5 bases). The CDR3 runs to 15 residues. CDR1 and CDR2 from the germline V gene are MNHEY and SVGAGI. The germline V and J ends were trimmed by 6 bases and 2 bases, with 14 bases remaining between them. The CDR3 coding sequence is TGTGCCAGCAGGAGTCAGGGCTGGGGCAATCAGCCCCAGCATTTT. This translates into CASRSQGWGNQPQHF.

The chain employs TRBV4-3 and TRBJ1-1; tentatively, D is TRBD1 (5 bases). Deletions cut 0 bases from V and 0 bases from J, with 8 bases between. This CDR3 contains 15 residues. Germline V gene data show CDR1 as LGHNA and CDR2 as YSLEER. CDR3 sequence (DNA): TGCGCCAGCAGCCAAGATGGCAGGGTGAACACTGAAGCTTTCTTT. It translates to CASSQDGRVNTEAFF.

This chain links TRBV3-1 (or the pseudogene TRBV3-2) with TRBJ2-5; 9 bases are a match to TRBD2. Germline CDR1 LGHDT, CDR2 YNNKEL (reference sequence). The trim removed 0 bases at V and 3 bases at J, leaving 2 bases unmatched. The CDR3 totals 15 residues. This chain's CDR3 is CASSQEAGGKETQYF. The DNA of the CDR3 is TGTGCCAGCAGCCAAGAAGCGGGAGGCAAAGAGACCCAGTACTTC.

This clone was counted at least ten times. The chain links TRBV28 to TRBJ1-6; 9 bases agree with TRBD1. This CDR3 has 15 amino acids. Losses at the gene ends were 6 bases for V and 7 bases for J; bases not matched to a gene: 7. CDR1 and CDR2 from the germline V gene are MDHEN and SYDVKM. CDR3 sequence reads: CASSPGDRVNSPLHF. DNA for the CDR3: TGTGCCAGCAGCCCGGGGGACAGGGTAAATTCACCCCTCCACTTT.

This clone was counted a single time. This chain uses TRBV4-2 with TRBJ2-7; a possible D gene is TRBD1 (6 bases). CDR1 LGHNA and CDR2 YNFKEQ come from the germline V gene. This CDR3 region has 16 residues. V was cut by 0 bases and J by 1 base, with 13 bases left in between. The CDR3 bases are TGTGCCAGCAGCCAAGATGGGGCAGGGGTATCCTACGAGCAGTACTTC. This sequence encodes CASSQDGAGVSYEQYF.

The chain has TRBV10-3 and TRBJ2-6, with D possibly being TRBD1 (6 bases). With 5 bases removed from V and 0 bases from J, the gap between germline ends came to 14 bases. CDR3 length equals 17 residues. Germline values: CDR1 ENHRY, CDR2 SYGVKD. CDR3: CAISRDITFSGANVLTF. The CDR3 coding sequence is TGTGCCATCAGTAGGGACATCACCTTCTCTGGGGCCAACGTCCTGACTTTC.

V is TRBV6-5 and J is TRBJ1-1, with D possibly being TRBD1 (6 bases). Per the germline V gene, CDR1 is MNHEY and CDR2 is SVGAGI. Trimming took off 6 bases at V and 1 base at J, with 15 bases between the two ends. The CDR3 runs to 15 residues. The CDR3, as DNA: TGTGCCAGCAGGCACAGGGAGTGGCAGAACACTGAAGCTTTCTTT. Encoded protein: CASRHREWQNTEAFF.

This chain links TRBV6-5 with TRBJ1-2; tentative D call: TRBD1 (6 bases). Trimming removed 7 bases from V and 4 bases from J, with 13 bases in between. The CDR3 covers 13 residues. Germline CDR1 and CDR2: MNHEY and SVGAGI. This CDR3 is CASKSPGVYGYTF. The CDR3 bases are TGTGCCAGCAAATCCCCAGGGGTCTATGGCTACACCTTC.

The V and J genes are TRBV5-6 and TRBJ1-1; weak D call: TRBD1 (5 bases). The CDR3 covers 16 residues. V was trimmed by 2 bases and J by 0 bases, leaving 14 bases between them. The germline V gene has CDR1 SGHDT and CDR2 YYEEEE. The CDR3 nucleotides are TGTGCCAGCAGCTTATCCGCAGGGATCATGAACACTGAAGCTTTCTTT. Protein product: CASSLSAGIMNTEAFF.

The chain uses TRBV5-1 and TRBJ2-7; D might be TRBD2 (6 bases). Germline CDR1 and CDR2: SGHRS and YFSETQ. V shed 0 bases and J shed 0 bases, with 10 bases lying between them. The CDR3 runs 15 residues. CDR3 region: CASSLDGGRSYEQYF. CDR3 bases: TGCGCCAGCAGCTTGGACGGGGGACGCTCCTACGAGCAGTACTTC.

The V gene is TRBV28, the J gene TRBJ1-2; TRBD1 matches 8 bases. V dropped 2 bases and J dropped 6; count of bases not matched to a gene: 5. Germline lookup yields CDR1 MDHEN and CDR2 SYDVKM. The CDR3 is 14 amino acids. The CDR3 here is CASSLEDRVNGYTF. In nucleotides, the CDR3 is TGTGCCAGCAGTTTAGAGGACAGGGTGAATGGCTACACCTTC.

The rearrangement joins TRBV5-6 to TRBJ2-6; D might be TRBD1 (5 bases). Per germline, CDR1 SGHDT and CDR2 YYEEEE. Trimming removed 0 bases from V and 2 bases from J, with 6 bases in between. The CDR3 is 15 amino acids. This chain's CDR3 is CASSLAGPGANVLTF. For the CDR3, the DNA is TGTGCCAGCAGCTTGGCAGGGCCTGGGGCCAACGTCCTGACTTTC.

V and J are TRBV5-6 and TRBJ2-7, with D perhaps TRBD1 (5 bases). The CDR3 runs 14 residues. Germline V CDR1 and CDR2: SGHDT, YYEEEE. Trimming removed 2 bases at V and 4 bases at J, with 13 bases between. CDR3 region: CASSFPQGSYEQYF. The CDR3 nucleotides read TGTGCCAGCAGCTTTCCTCAGGGTTCTTACGAGCAGTACTTC.

The genes are TRBV27 and TRBJ2-5; the match to TRBD1 covers 8 bases. In germline, CDR1 is MNHEY, CDR2 SMNVEV (reference sequence). The J segment lost 10 bases and the V segment lost 6 bases, leaving 10 bases of the junction unmatched. The CDR3 contains 13 residues. The CDR3 bases are TGTGCCAGCAGGGACCACGGACAGGGTGACCAGTACTTC. Translated, it gives CASRDHGQGDQYF.

The V gene is TRBV5-4, the J gene TRBJ2-1; 7 bases agree with TRBD2. The CDR3 is 16 amino acids. Germline V CDR1 and CDR2: SGHNT, YYREEE (reference sequence). Germline trimming cut 0 bases from V and 7 bases from J; bases unmatched to any gene: 10. CDR3 region: CASSLAPGGSGNEQFF. CDR3 sequence (DNA): TGTGCCAGCAGCTTGGCCCCGGGCGGGAGTGGGAATGAGCAGTTCTTC.

A few counts support this clone. This rearrangement joins TRBV10-3 to TRBJ2-7, with D maybe TRBD1 (6 bases). Germline values: CDR1 ENHRY, CDR2 SYGVKD. Trimming stripped 5 bases from V and 6 bases from J, with 14 bases between. The CDR3 sequence is 13 residues long. CDR3: CAISLGTRGEQYF. Here the CDR3 DNA reads TGTGCCATCAGTCTCGGGACACGGGGCGAGCAGTACTTC.

This clone was found once. This chain joins TRBV7-2 and TRBJ2-6; D uncertain. The CDR3 covers 14 residues. In germline, CDR1 is SGHTA, CDR2 FQGNSA. V was clipped by 0 bases and J by 13 bases, with 13 bases between them. This chain's CDR3 is CASSLASAARVLTF. DNA of the CDR3: TGTGCCAGCAGCTTAGCGTCGGCGGCCCGGGTCCTGACTTTC. Based on the CDR3 plus reference TRBV7-2 and TRBJ2-6, the full variable domain is GAGVSQSPSNKVTEKGKDVELRCDPISGHTALYWYRQSLGQGLEFLIYFQGNSAPDKSGLPSDRFSAERTGGSVSTLTIQRTQQEDSAVYLCASSLASAARVLTFGAGSRLTVL.

The chain carries TRBV15 and TRBJ1-2, with 9 bases lining up with TRBD1. Germline V gene data show CDR1 as LNHNV and CDR2 as YYDKDF (reference sequence). The ends lost 0 bases at V and 5 bases at J; junction bases unmatched: 4. The CDR3 covers 15 residues. CDR3 bases: TGTGCCACCAGCAGAGATCGGGGACAGGGATATGGCTACACCTTC. This gives the protein CATSRDRGQGYGYTF.

The chain couples TRBV27 to TRBJ1-5; a weak D match, TRBD1 (5 bases). With 10 bases removed from V and 2 bases from J, the gap between germline ends came to 18 bases. The V gene's germline CDR1 is MNHEY and CDR2 SMNVEV (reference sequence). CDR3 size: 15 residues. The CDR3 loop reads CATARGTGGNQPQHF. The CDR3, as DNA: TGTGCCACCGCCCGGGGGACCGGGGGCAATCAGCCCCAGCATTTT.

The chain couples TRBV7-6 to TRBJ1-5, with a tentative D call TRBD1 (5 bases). V was trimmed by 1 base and J by 2 bases, leaving 9 bases between them. CDR3 length: 15 amino acids. Germline V CDR1 and CDR2: SGHVS, FNYEAQ. The CDR3 is CASSLGGFGNQPQHF. CDR3 DNA: TGTGCCAGCAGCTTAGGGGGCTTCGGCAATCAGCCCCAGCATTTT.

This chain joins TRBV3-1 (or the pseudogene TRBV3-2) and TRBJ2-1; D is perhaps TRBD2 (7 bases). Per germline, CDR1 LGHDT and CDR2 YNNKEL (reference sequence). Trimming cost V 4 bases and J 10 bases, with 17 bases left between them. This CDR3 is 14 amino acids long. CDR3 nucleotide sequence: TGTGCCAGCAGCCGCATAGTAGGGGGGGCCGAGCAGTTCTTC. The encoded protein is CASSRIVGGAEQFF.

This clone has just a few counts. CDR3 coding DNA: TGCGCCAGCAGCTCGACAGGCACCTTTAACTATGGCTACACCTTC. Residues: CASSSTGTFNYGYTF. The chain links TRBV5-1 to TRBJ1-2, with TRBD1 as a possible D gene (6 bases). Trimming took off 3 bases at V and 1 base at J, with 13 bases between the two ends. The CDR3 extends over 15 amino acids. Germline-derived CDR1 and CDR2 are SGHRS and YFSETQ.

The V and J genes are TRBV7-6 and TRBJ2-7, with TRBD1 matching over 8 bases. The CDR3 is 15 amino acids. Germline V gene lookup returns CDR1 SGHVS and CDR2 FNYEAQ. Germline trimming cut 0 bases from V and 3 bases from J; bases unmatched to any gene: 4. The CDR3 DNA is TGTGCCAGCAGCTTAGCCCGGGACAGGTTCTACGAGCAGTACTTC. Amino acid sequence: CASSLARDRFYEQYF.

The chain is built from TRBV19 and TRBJ2-6; D is unclear. CDR3 length: 13 amino acids. Between the trimmed V and J ends, which lost 8 bases and 2 bases, there was a span of 7 bases. Germline CDR1 is LNHDA and CDR2 is SQIVND (reference sequence). CDR3 region: CASSSTGANVLTF. DNA of the CDR3: TGTGCCAGTTCGAGCACTGGGGCCAACGTCCTGACTTTC.

The count of this clone is one. This chain uses TRBV9 with TRBJ2-7, with a tentative D call TRBD1 (7 bases). Trimming removed 0 bases at V and 5 bases at J, with 12 bases between. Germline V gene lookup returns CDR1 SGDLS and CDR2 YYNGEE. The CDR3 contains 14 residues. The CDR3 sequence: CASSVGVRGDEQYF. The DNA of the CDR3 is TGTGCCAGCAGCGTAGGCGTCAGGGGGGACGAGCAGTACTTC.

The V gene is TRBV28, the J gene TRBJ2-7; 10 bases are shared with TRBD2. Germline CDR1 is MDHEN and CDR2 is SYDVKM. The CDR3 spans 14 residues. With 6 bases clipped from V and 2 bases from J, the junction kept 4 bases outside the gene matches. The CDR3 is CASRASGRPYEQYF. CDR3 DNA: TGTGCCAGCAGAGCTAGCGGGAGACCCTACGAGCAGTACTTC.